These 15 T cell receptor beta chains share one sample of origin, sequenced in a study of T cells after yellow fever vaccination. TCRdb re-analysed the 5' RACE reads in MiXCR, keeping a single row per CDR3 protein. The sample includes a few hundred thousand distinct CDR3 sequences, over 10% of them seen just once. Sequences were derived from CD4+ T cells sorted from PBMCs, sampled 45 days after the yellow fever booster vaccination. These receptors originate from a man under 40 who received the YFV17D yellow fever vaccine.

The chain couples TRBV12-3 or TRBV12-4 to TRBJ2-5; 7 bases align to TRBD1. This CDR3 is 15 amino acids long. J was trimmed by 5 bases and V by 0 bases; bases with no gene match: 6. Here the CDR3 reads CASSLAQGVWETQYF. In DNA form, the CDR3 reads TGTGCCAGCAGTTTAGCTCAGGGGGTTTGGGAGACCCAGTACTTC.

This clonotype appeared a few times. This CDR3 is CASSLEQGSQETQYF. In nucleotides, the CDR3 is TGCGCCAGCAGCTTGGAGCAGGGCTCCCAAGAGACCCAGTACTTC. This chain links TRBV5-1 with TRBJ2-5; maybe TRBD1 (5 bases). The length of the CDR3 is 15 residues. Germline CDR1 is SGHRS and CDR2 is YFSETQ. V lost 0 bases to trimming and J lost 1 base, with 10 bases between them.

This clonotype was observed a handful of times. This sequence joins TRBV3-1 and TRBJ2-7, with D perhaps TRBD2 (5 bases). Germline V CDR1 and CDR2: LGHDT, YNNKEL (reference sequence). This CDR3 contains 13 residues. Trimming took 4 bases from V and 3 from J, leaving 10 bases between them. CDR3 region: CASSRGGGYEQYF. The DNA of the CDR3 is TGTGCCAGCAGCCGTGGCGGAGGCTACGAGCAGTACTTC.

The chain employs TRBV6-5 and TRBJ2-7, with no clear D. Trimming removed 0 bases at V and 4 bases at J, with 16 bases between. The CDR3 length is 16 residues. Germline CDR1 is MNHEY and CDR2 is SVGAGI. The CDR3 bases are TGTGCCAGCAGTTACTCTTATAAGACCGTGCGATACGAGCAGTACTTC. This sequence encodes CASSYSYKTVRYEQYF.

The CDR3 DNA is TGTGCCAGCAGTCCCGGGACTAGCGGGAGGGCCAATGAGCAGTTCTTC. It is translated as CASSPGTSGRANEQFF. The chain carries TRBV2 and TRBJ2-1; 16 bases map to TRBD2. CDR3 length equals 16 residues. V trimming: 5 bases; J trimming: 6 bases; junction bases outside the gene matches: 4. Germline V lookup: CDR1 SNHLY, CDR2 FYNNEI. The full variable domain, its missing parts supplied by reference TRBV2 and TRBJ2-1, is EPEVTQTPSHQVTQMGQEVILRCVPISNHLYFYWYRQILGQKVEFLVSFYNNEISEKSEIFDDQFSVERPDGSNFTLKIRSTKLEDSAMYFCASSPGTSGRANEQFFGPGTRLTVL.

This clonotype was found a few times. The CDR3 loop is CASSTTGRSTGELFF. DNA of the CDR3: TGTGCCAGCAGTACCACCGGCAGGTCCACCGGGGAGCTGTTTTTT. V gene TRBV6-1 combines with J gene TRBJ2-2; no definite D call. The CDR3 totals 15 residues. Trimming took 5 bases from V and 4 from J, leaving 14 bases between them. Germline CDR1 is MNHNS and CDR2 is SASEGT.

This chain connects TRBV20-1 to TRBJ1-5; 11 bases match TRBD1. The CDR3 runs to 15 residues. The ends lost 6 bases at V and 6 bases at J; junction bases unmatched: 10. The germline gives CDR1 DFQATT, CDR2 SNEGSKA (reference sequence). CDR3 region: CSARPRTGGRQPQHF. The CDR3 DNA reads TGCAGTGCCCGGCCCCGGACAGGGGGCCGTCAGCCCCAGCATTTT.

The chain is built from TRBV7-2 and TRBJ1-5; TRBD1 might be the D (6 bases). The germline V gene encodes CDR1 SGHTA and CDR2 FQGNSA. CDR3 size: 14 residues. The V end was cut by 1 base, the J end by 5 bases, with 9 bases between. CDR3 residues: CASSLGRGYQPQHF. The CDR3 DNA is TGTGCCAGCAGCTTAGGCAGGGGCTATCAGCCCCAGCATTTT.

This chain connects TRBV29-1 to TRBJ2-7; no definite D call. Germline V lookup: CDR1 SQVTM, CDR2 ANQGSEA. The CDR3 contains 10 residues. The V end was cut by 7 bases, the J end by 2 bases, with 6 bases between. The CDR3 bases are TGCAGCGCAAAGACCTACGAGCAGTACTTC. As protein: CSAKTYEQYF.

The rearrangement links TRBV28 to TRBJ2-5; no definite D call. The CDR3 sequence is 13 residues long. Germline-derived CDR1 and CDR2 are MDHEN and SYDVKM. The ends were cut back, 6 bases at V and 5 bases at J, with 13 bases in the middle. The CDR3 DNA reads TGTGCCAGCAGCCGTCATGGTGGGGAGACCCAGTACTTC. It translates to CASSRHGGETQYF.

This clonotype was detected ten times or more. The chain is built from TRBV7-2 and TRBJ2-3; 13 positions agree with TRBD2. CDR1 is SGHTA and CDR2 is FQGNSA in the germline V gene. The CDR3 sequence is 14 residues long. Losses at the gene ends were 8 bases for V and 7 bases for J; bases not matched to a gene: 6. CDR3 in DNA: TGTGCCAGCCGAGGACTAGCGGGAGTCCATACGCAGTATTTT. This encodes CASRGLAGVHTQYF.

A few counts support this clonotype. J is TRBJ2-1 and V is TRBV20-1; D possibly corresponds to TRBD1 (6 bases). V dropped 0 bases and J dropped 1 base, with 16 bases sitting between them. Germline V lookup: CDR1 DFQATT, CDR2 SNEGSKA (reference sequence). This CDR3 is 17 amino acids long. The CDR3 region is CSARDLSARGSYNEQFF. Written as DNA, the CDR3 is TGCAGTGCTAGAGATCTGAGCGCGAGGGGGTCCTACAATGAGCAGTTCTTC.

The J gene is TRBJ1-1, the V gene TRBV5-1, with TRBD1 identical over 7 bases. The germline gives CDR1 SGHRS, CDR2 YFSETQ. CDR3 length equals 14 residues. V shed 3 bases and J 1 base; nucleotides not matched to a gene: 3. CDR3 bases: TGCGCCAGCAGCTCGACAGGGCAGAACACTGAAGCTTTCTTT. Its translation is CASSSTGQNTEAFF.

The chain carries TRBV29-1 and TRBJ2-1; the D gene is possibly TRBD2 (5 bases). Trimming left V 5 bases short and J 4 bases short, with 21 bases between. Germline loops: CDR1 SQVTM, CDR2 ANQGSEA. This CDR3 comprises 16 residues. The CDR3 bases are TGCAGCGTTAAGCCTAGAGGGCTCATAGAGTACAATGAGCAGTTCTTC. It encodes CSVKPRGLIEYNEQFF.

This clonotype was detected ten times or more. The rearrangement joins TRBV12-3 or TRBV12-4 to TRBJ2-1; 9 nucleotides match TRBD1. The CDR3 extends over 15 amino acids. V lost 4 bases to trimming and J lost 8 bases; unmatched junction nucleotides: 9. CDR3 protein: CASSSAGTGIDEQFF. CDR3 coding DNA: TGTGCCAGCAGTTCAGCCGGGACAGGGATCGATGAGCAGTTCTTC.